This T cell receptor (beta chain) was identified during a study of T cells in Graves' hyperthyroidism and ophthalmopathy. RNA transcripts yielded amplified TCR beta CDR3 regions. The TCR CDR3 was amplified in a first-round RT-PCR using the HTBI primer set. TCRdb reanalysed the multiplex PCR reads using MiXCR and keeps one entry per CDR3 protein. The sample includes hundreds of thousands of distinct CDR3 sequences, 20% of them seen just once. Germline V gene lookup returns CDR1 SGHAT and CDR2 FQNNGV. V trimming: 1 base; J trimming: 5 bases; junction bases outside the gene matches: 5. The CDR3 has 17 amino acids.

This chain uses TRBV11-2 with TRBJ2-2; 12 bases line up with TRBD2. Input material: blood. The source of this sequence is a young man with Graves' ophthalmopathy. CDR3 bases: TGTGCCAGCAGCTTAGCTAGCGGGAGGGCCCTAACCGGGGAGCTGTTTTTT. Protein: CASSLASGRALTGELFF.